The entry below describes one TCR beta chain. This entry belongs to a study of cytomegalovirus exposure and HLA in healthy donors. Turning to the study itself: A prior analysis found about 120 million unique TCR beta sequences from 150 million to 200 million T cells.

With 60 Vbeta and 13 Jbeta primers, the PCR was carried out. Here immunoSEQ multiplex PCR was the method, and the copy in TCRdb shows in-frame clones only, minus some. The clone table shows tens of thousands of clones, with the ten largest holding more than 1.5%. The specimen sequenced was PBMCs. This clonotype was sampled from a woman in her 30s in good health and CMV-seronegative.

As DNA, the CDR3 is TGTGCCAGCAAGGGGGGGGCCGCGCACACTGAAGCTTTCTTT. Amino acids: CASKGGAAHTEAFF. The chain has TRBV28 and TRBJ1-1; TRBD1 is a possible D gene (6 bases). Germline-derived CDR1 and CDR2 are MDHEN and SYDVKM. Trimming removed 7 bases from V and 3 bases from J, with 15 bases in between. This CDR3 is built from 14 residues.